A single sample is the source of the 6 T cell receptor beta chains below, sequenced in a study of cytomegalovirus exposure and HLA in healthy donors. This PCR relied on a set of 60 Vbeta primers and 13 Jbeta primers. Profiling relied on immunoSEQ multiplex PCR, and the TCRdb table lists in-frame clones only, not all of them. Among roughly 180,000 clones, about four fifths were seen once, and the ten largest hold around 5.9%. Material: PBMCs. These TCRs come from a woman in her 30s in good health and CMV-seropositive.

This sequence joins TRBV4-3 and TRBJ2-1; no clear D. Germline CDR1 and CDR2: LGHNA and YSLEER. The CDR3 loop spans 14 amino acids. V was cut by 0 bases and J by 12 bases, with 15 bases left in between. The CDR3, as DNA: TGCGCCAGCAGCCAAGACGAGGCAGCCGCTGGGCAGTTCTTC. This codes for CASSQDEAAAGQFF.

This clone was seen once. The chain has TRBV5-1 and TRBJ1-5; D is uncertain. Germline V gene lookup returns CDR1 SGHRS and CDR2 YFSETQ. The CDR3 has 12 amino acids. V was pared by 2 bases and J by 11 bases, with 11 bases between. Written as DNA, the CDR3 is TGCGCCAGCAGCTTTCGAGGGTGTGCCCAGCATTTT. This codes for CASSFRGCAQHF.

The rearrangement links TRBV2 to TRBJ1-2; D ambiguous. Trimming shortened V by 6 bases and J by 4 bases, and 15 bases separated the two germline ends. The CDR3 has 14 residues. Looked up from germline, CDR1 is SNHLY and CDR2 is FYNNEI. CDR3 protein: CASRFDSYGYGYTF. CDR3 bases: TGTGCCAGCAGGTTCGATAGTTATGGCTATGGCTACACCTTC.

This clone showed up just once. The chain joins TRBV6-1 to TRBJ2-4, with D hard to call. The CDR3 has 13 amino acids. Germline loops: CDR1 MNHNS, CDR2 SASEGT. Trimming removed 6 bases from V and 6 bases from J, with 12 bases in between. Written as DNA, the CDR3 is TGTGCCAGCAGAACCGACAACGCAAACATTCAGTACTTC. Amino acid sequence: CASRTDNANIQYF.

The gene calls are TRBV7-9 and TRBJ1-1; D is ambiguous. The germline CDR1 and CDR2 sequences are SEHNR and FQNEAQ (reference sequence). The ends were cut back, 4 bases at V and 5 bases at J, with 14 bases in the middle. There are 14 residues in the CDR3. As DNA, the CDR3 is TGTGCCAGCAGCTATGTGCCCCCGGGGACTGAAGCTTTCTTT. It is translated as CASSYVPPGTEAFF.

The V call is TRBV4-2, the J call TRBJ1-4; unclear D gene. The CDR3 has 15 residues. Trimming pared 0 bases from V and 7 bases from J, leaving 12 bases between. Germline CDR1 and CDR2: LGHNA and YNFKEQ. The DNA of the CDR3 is TGTGCCAGCAGCCAAGATCTGGGCGGGAGTGAAAAACTGTTTTTT. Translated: CASSQDLGGSEKLFF.